These 21 T cell receptor beta chains were all obtained from the same sample, sequenced in a study of vaccination and CD4 T cells after COVID-19. Stated treatment: roughly 10-day PBMC culture with coronavirus spike peptide pools or control peptides (ViraFEST assay). The Oncomine TCR Beta short-read assay sequenced DNA from cultured CD4+ T cells. Via MiXCR, TCRdb re-called the PCR reads, giving one row per CDR3 protein. The sample lists more than 7,000 distinct CDR3 sequences, about two thirds occurring once. No antigens are known for them. Sample: cultured CD4+ T cells from blood, taken after SARS-CoV-2 vaccination. These receptors were taken from a human donor with COVID-19.

J is TRBJ1-6 and V is TRBV5-4; 8 bases are a match to TRBD1. The V segment lost 3 bases and the J segment 7 bases; nucleotides outside the gene matches: 6. CDR3 length: 15 amino acids. Germline CDR1 SGHNT, CDR2 YYREEE (reference sequence). As DNA, the CDR3 is TGTGCCAGCAGCTCAAGGACAGGGATAAATTCACCCCTCCACTTT. This sequence encodes CASSSRTGINSPLHF.

This clonotype was seen only once. This chain links TRBV7-8 with TRBJ1-6, with D perhaps matching TRBD1 (5 bases). V gave up 0 bases and J gave up 7 bases, with 7 bases separating them. CDR3 length: 14 residues. The germline V gene has CDR1 SGHVS and CDR2 FQNEAQ. The CDR3 region has the DNA TGTGCCAGCAGCTTAGCGGGGGGGAATTCACCCCTCCACTTT. It encodes CASSLAGGNSPLHF.

This chain links TRBV5-4 with TRBJ1-1; maybe TRBD1 (6 bases). This CDR3 has 13 amino acids. V was cut by 2 bases and J by 8 bases, with 13 bases left in between. Germline loops: CDR1 SGHNT, CDR2 YYREEE (reference sequence). In DNA form, the CDR3 reads TGTGCCAGCAGCTTCGACAGGAGAGGAGAAGCTTTCTTT. It translates to CASSFDRRGEAFF.

The J gene is TRBJ2-2, the V gene TRBV30; D is unclear. The V end lost 2 bases, the J end lost 4 bases, and 2 bases lay between the germline ends. Germline assignment: CDR1 GTSNPN and CDR2 SVGIG (reference sequence). The length of the CDR3 is 11 residues. The CDR3 protein is CAWSSTGELFF. The CDR3 region has the DNA TGTGCCTGGAGTTCCACCGGGGAGCTGTTTTTT.

The chain recombines TRBV7-9 with TRBJ2-3; TRBD1 agrees at 8 bases. Looked up from germline, CDR1 is SEHNR and CDR2 is FQNEAQ (reference sequence). V dropped 8 bases and J dropped 4; count of bases not matched to a gene: 8. The CDR3 consists of 14 residues. CDR3 nucleotides: TGTGCCAGCGGACAGGCAGGGGGCGCAGATACGCAGTATTTT. Its protein product is CASGQAGGADTQYF.

CDR3 sequence: CASSLATQGADTQYF. The CDR3 DNA reads as TGCGCCAGCAGCTTGGCTACACAGGGCGCAGATACGCAGTATTTT. The rearrangement joins TRBV5-1 to TRBJ2-3, with a tentative D call TRBD1 (6 bases). The ends were cut back, 0 bases at V and 4 bases at J, with 12 bases in the middle. The CDR3 loop spans 15 amino acids. Germline CDR1 is SGHRS and CDR2 is YFSETQ.

This clonotype was seen a few times. The CDR3 nucleotides read TGCAGTGCTACTGGACAGGGATGGAACACTGAAGCTTTCTTT. Amino acid sequence: CSATGQGWNTEAFF. The V call is TRBV20-1, the J call TRBJ1-1, with 8 bases identical to TRBD1. The V gene's germline CDR1 is DFQATT and CDR2 SNEGSKA (reference sequence). The CDR3 spans 14 residues. J lost 1 base, V lost 4 bases, and 5 bases had no gene match.

The V gene is TRBV9, the J gene TRBJ2-5, with 11 bases aligning to TRBD2. Trimming cost V 0 bases and J 2 bases; bases outside gene matches: 12. This CDR3 spans 19 amino acids. The germline gives CDR1 SGDLS, CDR2 YYNGEE. This chain's CDR3 is CASSVGSSGGTSYQETQYF. As DNA, the CDR3 is TGTGCCAGCAGCGTAGGGTCTAGCGGGGGGACCTCTTATCAAGAGACCCAGTACTTC.

This chain uses TRBV2 with TRBJ1-2, with D possibly TRBD1 on 6 matching bases. Germline values: CDR1 SNHLY, CDR2 FYNNEI. Trimming removed 4 bases at V and 2 bases at J, with 11 bases between. The CDR3 is 14 residues long. As DNA, the CDR3 is TGTGCCAGCAGTGGACAGGTAGCCAACTATGGCTACACCTTC. The encoded protein is CASSGQVANYGYTF. Variable domain in full (rest from reference TRBV2 and TRBJ1-2): EPEVTQTPSHQVTQMGQEVILRCVPISNHLYFYWYRQILGQKVEFLVSFYNNEISEKSEIFDDQFSVERPDGSNFTLKIRSTKLEDSAMYFCASSGQVANYGYTFGSGTRLTVV.

The rearrangement joins TRBV12-3 or TRBV12-4 to TRBJ2-7, with TRBD2 matching over 10 bases. The CDR3 loop spans 16 amino acids. V was pared by 5 bases and J by 5 bases, with 12 bases of the junction left unmatched. The CDR3 DNA reads TGTGCCAGCAGTCCCCCTAGCGGGGGAGGTTTCCACGAGCAGTACTTC. Protein sequence: CASSPPSGGGFHEQYF.

This sequence joins TRBV19 and TRBJ2-1; D remains unclear. This CDR3 has 11 amino acids. CDR1 LNHDA and CDR2 SQIVND come from the germline V gene (reference sequence). V was cut by 3 bases and J by 9 bases, with 6 bases left in between. CDR3 loop: CASSIRVEQFF. The DNA of the CDR3 is TGTGCCAGTAGTATTAGAGTTGAGCAGTTCTTC.

About this clonotype itself: Germline is not matched at one junction end, which may reflect a read error. This sequence joins TRBV6-1 and TRBJ1-5, with 8 positions matching TRBD1. CDR1 is MNHNS, CDR2 SASEGT, per germline. This CDR3 is built from 16 residues. This CDR3 is CASREGQGERNQPQHF. In nucleotides, the CDR3 is TGTGCCAGCAGAGAAGGACAGGGAGAACGGAATCAGCCCCAGCATTTT.

The chain recombines TRBV28 with TRBJ2-5; 12 positions agree with TRBD2. Germline trimming cut 5 bases from V and 4 bases from J; bases unmatched to any gene: 11. Germline values: CDR1 MDHEN, CDR2 SYDVKM. This CDR3 has 17 residues. The CDR3 here is CASSKTSGGRSVETQYF. Written as DNA, the CDR3 is TGTGCCAGCAGTAAGACTAGCGGGGGTAGGTCGGTAGAGACCCAGTACTTC.

The rearrangement links TRBV14 to TRBJ2-3; D is possibly TRBD2 (5 bases). Deletions cut 2 bases from V and 0 bases from J, with 9 bases between. Germline V gene sequence: CDR1 SGHDN, CDR2 FVKESK. CDR3 length equals 15 residues. The CDR3 region has the DNA TGTGCCAGCAGCCAACAGCTAGCTAGCACAGATACGCAGTATTTT. It translates to CASSQQLASTDTQYF.

V and J are TRBV15 and TRBJ2-5; D is perhaps TRBD1 (5 bases). The CDR3 covers 14 residues. V was clipped by 2 bases and J by 1 base, with 8 bases between them. The germline V gene encodes CDR1 LNHNV and CDR2 YYDKDF (reference sequence). DNA for the CDR3: TGTGCCACCAGCAGACAGGGTAGCCAAGAGACCCAGTACTTC. Its translation: CATSRQGSQETQYF.

This chain joins TRBV2 and TRBJ1-2, with D tentatively TRBD1 (6 bases). Germline V CDR1 and CDR2: SNHLY, FYNNEI. V was shortened by 6 bases and J by 0 bases, with 17 bases between the two germline ends. There are 16 residues in the CDR3. The CDR3 DNA is TGTGCCAGCAGGTACAGGGCCCCAACCGCTAACTATGGCTACACCTTC. Protein: CASRYRAPTANYGYTF. Full variable domain (missing parts from reference TRBV2 and TRBJ1-2): EPEVTQTPSHQVTQMGQEVILRCVPISNHLYFYWYRQILGQKVEFLVSFYNNEISEKSEIFDDQFSVERPDGSNFTLKIRSTKLEDSAMYFCASRYRAPTANYGYTFGSGTRLTVV.

This clonotype was seen more than once but under ten times. The V and J genes are TRBV6-5 and TRBJ1-2; D unclear. CDR3 size: 16 residues. Trimming removed 2 bases from V and 2 bases from J, with 15 bases in between. Germline V lookup: CDR1 MNHEY, CDR2 SVGAGI. Here the CDR3 DNA reads TGTGCCAGCAGTTACGCCCAATGGGCGAGCAACTATGGCTACACCTTC. Its protein product is CASSYAQWASNYGYTF.

J is TRBJ2-2 and V is TRBV4-1; 7 positions match TRBD1. Germline loops: CDR1 MGHRA, CDR2 YSYEKL. The CDR3 covers 16 residues. Unmatched junction bases numbered 9, after V lost 2 bases and J lost 6 bases. CDR3 amino acids: CASSQTGTAPPGELFF. The DNA of the CDR3 is TGCGCCAGCAGCCAAACCGGGACAGCCCCCCCCGGGGAGCTGTTTTTT.

The chain recombines TRBV6-1 with TRBJ1-2; no clear D. Germline V CDR1 and CDR2: MNHNS, SASEGT. This CDR3 region has 13 residues. Deletions cut 5 bases from V and 2 bases from J, with 9 bases between. The CDR3 nucleotides read TGTGCCAGCAGTCGTGTGGGGAACTATGGCTACACCTTC. It yields the protein CASSRVGNYGYTF.

This chain uses TRBV7-2 with TRBJ1-2; 8 nucleotides agree with TRBD1. V shed 5 bases and J 8 bases; nucleotides not matched to a gene: 13. Germline values: CDR1 SGHTA, CDR2 FQGNSA. This CDR3 is built from 15 residues. Written as DNA, the CDR3 is TGTGCCAGCAGCCCTTCACAGGGGGGGGGGCAGGGCTACACCTTC. It codes for CASSPSQGGGQGYTF. The variable domain in full, with the rest retrieved from reference TRBV7-2 and TRBJ1-2, is GAGVSQSPSNKVTEKGKDVELRCDPISGHTALYWYRQSLGQGLEFLIYFQGNSAPDKSGLPSDRFSAERTGGSVSTLTIQRTQQEDSAVYLCASSPSQGGGQGYTFGSGTRLTVV.

V gene TRBV6-1 combines with J gene TRBJ2-5; TRBD1 matches 8 bases. V was pared by 6 bases and J by 4 bases, with 10 bases of the junction left unmatched. The germline CDR1 and CDR2 sequences are MNHNS and SASEGT. The CDR3 has 15 amino acids. The CDR3 protein is CASRQTDRDSETQYF. CDR3 DNA sequence: TGTGCCAGCAGACAGACGGACAGGGATTCAGAGACCCAGTACTTC.